This T cell receptor (beta chain) originates from a study of T cell responses to AZD1222 COVID-19 vaccine. CDR1 and CDR2 from the germline V gene are LNHDA and SQIVND (reference sequence). V lost 5 bases, J lost 7 bases, and 6 bases stayed unmatched. This CDR3 contains 14 residues. The protocol was immunoSEQ multiplex PCR, while the TCRdb copy is restricted to in-frame clones and leaves out a portion. The data contain some 110,000 clones, about 89% of them seen just once; the ten biggest clones take up roughly 7.1%. General study findings and limits: Recipients of AZD1222 seropositive at baseline numbered only five or six. Donors were chiefly white British, with a greater number of females, and clonal diversity was perhaps underestimated. Across the whole spike, CD4 TCRs peaked at regions 160-218 and 743-854. Reportedly, close to half of spike-specific TCRs are directed against unmutated variant regions.

This clone was observed a few times. Its antigen is as yet unknown. The gene calls are TRBV19 and TRBJ1-4, with TRBD1 identical over 8 bases. The sequence was collected from an adult who received the AZD1222 COVID-19 vaccine. Here the sequenced sample was peripheral blood, taken 28 days after the second AZD1222 dose. The CDR3 region is CASSYGQGSEKLFF. CDR3 nucleotide sequence: TGTGCCAGTAGTTACGGACAGGGCTCTGAAAAACTGTTTTTT.